This T cell receptor beta chain was captured in a study of blood T cell repertoires in COVID-19. Study at large: PBMCs, B-cell-depleted T cells, or T cells provided the cDNA or gDNA that made up the material.

Method: immunoSEQ multiplex PCR; TCRdb's copy keeps in-frame clones and lacks some. The sample lists 270,000 or so clones, around 82% occurring once. Unmatched junction bases numbered 5, after V lost 3 bases and J lost 2 bases. This CDR3 region has 14 residues. Germline V gene lookup returns CDR1 DFQATT and CDR2 SNEGSKA (reference sequence). The receptor comes from a woman between 18 and 29 years old with acute or convalescent COVID-19. The chain recombines TRBV20-1 with TRBJ1-2, with 8 bases fitting TRBD1. The sequenced sample was peripheral blood. The CDR3 nucleotides are TGCAGTGCTAGTTTGACAGGGGCGAACTATGGCTACACCTTC. Amino acid sequence: CSASLTGANYGYTF.